This TCR beta chain was obtained from a study of blood T cell repertoires in COVID-19 (dated by TCRdb to about 2020). About the investigation overall: Samples covering the acute and convalescent phases of COVID-19 were provided by collaborators in the United States, Italy and Spain. The material from the prospective study consisted of cDNA or gDNA derived from T cells, B-cell-depleted T cells, or PBMCs. Deeply sampled blood TCRbeta repertoires from subjects exposed to, actively infected with, or recovered from COVID-19 were included in the dataset. The repertoires were made available in a free public database intended to serve as a resource for research on the immune response to SARS-CoV-2. Samples were obtained from the ongoing ImmuneRACE study (first 160 participants) and from over 1,000 subjects provided by 6 global collaborators. The sample metadata nearly always contained a de-identified subject ID, COVID-19 status, age in years and sex. HLA class I and class II types, where available, came from metadata supplied by the sample provider rather than from assay-based typing. Overall study results and their limits: How much clinical and demographic metadata was included differed by source and by participant, and the metadata was provided uncurated.

Whole blood was collected in K2EDTA tubes by collaborating institutions according to the institutions' own protocols. For TCRbeta analysis, collaborator samples were shipped as frozen whole blood, as isolated PBMCs, or as DNA extracted from either sample type. As for this clone: No antigen is known for it. No base quality information exists; no much larger clone differs at one position.

TCRbeta CDR3 regions were amplified from genomic DNA using the immunoSEQ Assay, a bias-controlled multiplex PCR. The original pipeline was this. The number of nucleated cells in each sample was estimated from the amplification of reference gene primers within the assay. To quantify the absolute abundance of each unique TCRbeta CDR3 rearrangement, sequence reads were collapsed and filtered. For each sample, productive Simpson clonality was calculated as the square root of Simpson's diversity index across productive rearrangements. The table was pulled from immuneACCESS by TCRdb, which kept in-frame rearrangements only. Such tables lose some clones; where checked, under half of the loss comes from unresolved V genes, and the rest has no known cause. The V and J calls and clone size are taken from that table; D and trimming were inferred from the DNA. The sample profile shows 250,000 to 300,000 clones; approximately 85% of them were found once. The ten largest account for approximately 10% of the sample.

Sequences were obtained from peripheral blood. The TCR originated in a woman in her sixties or seventies with acute or convalescent COVID-19.

The CDR3 in this case is CASSMTSGGAGNEQFF. The DNA sequence is TGTGCCAGTAGTATGACTAGCGGGGGGGCGGGAAATGAGCAGTTCTTC. The rearrangement combines TRBV19 with TRBJ2-1; TRBD2 matches 14 bases in the middle. The CDR3 spans 16 residues, from the cysteine through the phenylalanine. Only the CDR3 region is kept as DNA, spanning 48 bases read in frame from base 1. CDR1 and CDR2 are drawn from the germline V gene (reference sequence): LNHDA, SQIVND. From V the trimming removes 3 bases and from J it removes 7 bases, while the gene matches leave 5 bases of the junction unaccounted for.